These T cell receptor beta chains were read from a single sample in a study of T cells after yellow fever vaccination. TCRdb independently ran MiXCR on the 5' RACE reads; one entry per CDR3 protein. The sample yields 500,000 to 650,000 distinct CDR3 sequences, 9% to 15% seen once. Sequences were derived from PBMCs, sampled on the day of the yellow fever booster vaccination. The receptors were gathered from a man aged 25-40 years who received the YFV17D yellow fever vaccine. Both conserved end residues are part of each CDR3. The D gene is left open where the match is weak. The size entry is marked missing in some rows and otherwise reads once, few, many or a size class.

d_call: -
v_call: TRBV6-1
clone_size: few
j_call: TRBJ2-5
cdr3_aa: CASSEGDNSQETQYF
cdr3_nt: TGTGCCAGCAGTGAAGGGGACAATTCCCAAGAGACCCAGTACTTC

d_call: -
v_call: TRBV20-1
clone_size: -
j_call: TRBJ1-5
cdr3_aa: CSAEQGDRISQPQHF
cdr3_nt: TGCAGTGCTGAACAGGGCGACAGGATATCTCAGCCCCAGCATTTT

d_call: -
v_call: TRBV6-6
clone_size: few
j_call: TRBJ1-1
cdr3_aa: CATQTGGTEAFF
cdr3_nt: TGTGCCACTCAAACCGGGGGCACTGAAGCTTTCTTT

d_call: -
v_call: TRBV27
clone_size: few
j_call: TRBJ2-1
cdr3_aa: CASTKRGEQFF
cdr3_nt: TGTGCCAGCACCAAGAGGGGTGAGCAGTTCTTC

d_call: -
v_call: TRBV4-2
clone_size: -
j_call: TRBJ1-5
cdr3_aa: CASSQGVGNGYNQPQHF
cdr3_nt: TGTGCCAGCAGCCAAGGCGTGGGTAACGGCTACAATCAGCCCCAGCATTTT

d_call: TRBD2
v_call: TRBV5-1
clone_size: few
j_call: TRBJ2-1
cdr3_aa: CASSLAAHSLAGGYNEQFF
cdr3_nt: TGCGCCAGCAGCTTGGCCGCACATTCACTAGCGGGAGGATACAATGAGCAGTTCTTC

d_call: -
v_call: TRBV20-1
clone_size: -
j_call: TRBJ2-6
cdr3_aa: CSARARSGANVLTF
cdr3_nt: TGCAGTGCTAGAGCCCGCTCTGGGGCCAACGTCCTGACTTTC

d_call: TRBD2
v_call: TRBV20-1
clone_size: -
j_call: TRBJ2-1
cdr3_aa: CSASGLAGVVNEQFF
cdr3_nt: TGCAGTGCTAGCGGGCTAGCGGGAGTGGTTAATGAGCAGTTCTTC

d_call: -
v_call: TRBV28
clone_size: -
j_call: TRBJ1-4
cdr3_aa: CASHQRDEKLFF
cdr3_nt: TGTGCCAGCCACCAAAGGGATGAAAAACTGTTTTTT

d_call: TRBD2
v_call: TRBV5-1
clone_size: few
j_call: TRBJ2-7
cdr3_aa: CASSLGGLAREQYF
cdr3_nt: TGCGCCAGCAGCTTGGGTGGACTAGCGCGCGAGCAGTACTTC